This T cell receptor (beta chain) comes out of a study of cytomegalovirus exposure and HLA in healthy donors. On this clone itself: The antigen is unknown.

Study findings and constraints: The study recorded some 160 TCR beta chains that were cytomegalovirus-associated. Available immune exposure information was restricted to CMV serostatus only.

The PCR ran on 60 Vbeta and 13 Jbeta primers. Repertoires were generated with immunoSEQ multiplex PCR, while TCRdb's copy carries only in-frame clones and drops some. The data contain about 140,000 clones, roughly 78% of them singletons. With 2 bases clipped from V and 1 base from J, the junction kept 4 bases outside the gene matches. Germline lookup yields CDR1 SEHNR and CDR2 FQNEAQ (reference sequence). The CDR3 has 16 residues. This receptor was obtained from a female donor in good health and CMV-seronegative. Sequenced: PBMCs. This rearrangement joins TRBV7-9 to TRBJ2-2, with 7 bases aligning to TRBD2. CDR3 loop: CASSLSGNLNTGELFF. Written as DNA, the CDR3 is TGTGCCAGCAGCTTAAGCGGGAATTTGAACACCGGGGAGCTGTTTTTT.